Each of the 10 T cell receptor beta chains below was sequenced from the same sample in a study of cytomegalovirus exposure and HLA in healthy donors. The PCR employed 60 Vbeta primers together with 13 Jbeta primers. Sequencing was performed with immunoSEQ multiplex PCR; in TCRdb, only in-frame clones are kept and a portion is missing. This table holds over 100,000 clones, 50% to 75% found once. The sequenced material came from PBMCs. All receptors come from a woman aged 40 to 55 in good health and CMV-seropositive.

This clone was recorded once. This sequence joins TRBV9 and TRBJ1-3; D may be TRBD1 (6 bases). The germline V gene has CDR1 SGDLS and CDR2 YYNGEE. The CDR3 length is 16 residues. Trimming shortened V by 4 bases and J by 4 bases, and 18 bases separated the two germline ends. CDR3 residues: CASSPQTGPLGNTIYF. DNA for the CDR3: TGTGCCAGCAGCCCACAGACAGGTCCCCTCGGAAACACCATATATTTT.

This clone was counted between two and nine times. The chain joins TRBV19 to TRBJ1-1; a possible D gene is TRBD1 (5 bases). The germline V and J ends were trimmed by 5 bases and 11 bases, with 12 bases remaining between them. Germline V gives CDR1 LNHDA, CDR2 SQIVND (reference sequence). This CDR3 spans 11 amino acids. Written as DNA, the CDR3 is TGTGCCAGTAGTCCCGGGGGTATCGCTTTCTTT. Translated: CASSPGGIAFF.

CDR3 in DNA: TGTGCCAGCACCCTTCAGGGGGCGGGTACCGGGGAGCTGTTTTTT. Encoded protein: CASTLQGAGTGELFF. The chain is built from TRBV5-4 and TRBJ2-2, with 8 bases lining up with TRBD1. The germline gives CDR1 SGHNT, CDR2 YYREEE (reference sequence). With V trimmed by 6 bases and J by 5 bases, 9 bases remained unmatched. The CDR3 sequence is 15 residues long.

This clone was seen a handful of times. The V gene is TRBV5-6, the J gene TRBJ2-3; 9 bases are shared with TRBD2. This CDR3 has 15 residues. V shed 0 bases and J 3 bases; nucleotides not matched to a gene: 2. In germline, CDR1 is SGHDT, CDR2 YYEEEE. The chain's CDR3 is CASSLAAGGTDTQYF. CDR3 coding DNA: TGTGCCAGCAGCTTGGCGGCGGGAGGGACAGATACGCAGTATTTT.

The gene calls are TRBV6-1 and TRBJ1-3; unclear D gene. The V and J ends lost 2 bases and 2 bases respectively, with 7 bases between them. The CDR3 totals 14 residues. Germline V CDR1 and CDR2: MNHNS, SASEGT. CDR3 sequence reads: CASSERGPGNTIYF. In DNA form, the CDR3 reads TGTGCCAGCAGTGAACGGGGTCCTGGAAACACCATATATTTT.

This clone was found a few times. V and J are TRBV7-9 and TRBJ1-1, with D tentatively TRBD1 (6 bases). Germline V gene sequence: CDR1 SEHNR, CDR2 FQNEAQ (reference sequence). The CDR3 runs 13 residues. Trimming removed 5 bases at V and 1 base at J, with 8 bases between. CDR3: CASSADRNTEAFF. CDR3 DNA: TGTGCCAGCAGCGCGGACAGGAACACTGAAGCTTTCTTT. The full variable domain, in which reference TRBV7-9 and TRBJ1-1 provide the parts outside the CDR3, is DTGVSQNPRHKITKRGQNVTFRCDPISEHNRLYWYRQTLGQGPEFLTYFQNEAQLEKSRLLSDRFSAERPKGSFSTLEIQRTEQGDSAMYLCASSADRNTEAFFGQGTRLTVV.

The chain has TRBV5-1 and TRBJ1-1; no firm D call. CDR1 and CDR2 (germline): SGHRS, YFSETQ. V was shortened by 4 bases and J by 0 bases, with 16 bases between the two germline ends. CDR3 length equals 16 residues. The CDR3 DNA follows: TGCGCCAGCAGCCAACTCCGGGATACCATGAACACTGAAGCTTTCTTT. This translates into CASSQLRDTMNTEAFF.

The chain has TRBV6-6 and TRBJ1-1, with no clear D. Germline values: CDR1 MNHNY, CDR2 SVGAGI (reference sequence). The CDR3 is made up of 13 amino acids. V shed 3 bases and J shed 1 base, with 6 bases lying between them. The chain's CDR3 is CASSYEQNTEAFF. Written as DNA, the CDR3 is TGTGCCAGCAGTTATGAGCAGAACACTGAAGCTTTCTTT.

This chain uses TRBV15 with TRBJ1-3; 7 bases fit TRBD1. Germline loops: CDR1 LNHNV, CDR2 YYDKDF (reference sequence). With V trimmed by 6 bases and J by 0 bases, 14 bases remained unmatched. The CDR3 is made up of 18 amino acids. CDR3 sequence: CATRTSRDSRHSGNTIYF. For the CDR3, the DNA is TGTGCCACCAGAACGTCCCGGGACAGTCGGCACTCTGGAAACACCATATATTTT.

This clone was picked up a small number of times. V gene TRBV5-6 combines with J gene TRBJ1-4; the match to TRBD1 covers 9 bases. V shed 1 base, J shed 1 base, and the junction held 2 bases outside the gene matches. Per germline, CDR1 SGHDT and CDR2 YYEEEE. This CDR3 spans 16 amino acids. The chain's CDR3 is CASSLTGGVTNEKLFF. Here the CDR3 DNA reads TGTGCCAGCAGCTTGACAGGGGGCGTAACTAATGAAAAACTGTTTTTT.